This T cell receptor beta chain was recorded in a study of T cell repertoires in cytomegalovirus infection. About the research overall: HLA-C-restricted CMV epitopes, recently identified, and well-studied HLA-B-restricted ones were used by the study. Broader study findings: Adding up the frequency of public TCR beta families identified people who carried CMV plus the relevant HLA.

This CDR3 has 14 amino acids. V gave up 3 bases and J gave up 0 bases, with 9 bases separating them. The germline gives CDR1 SNHLY, CDR2 FYNNEI. MiXCR, applied by TCRdb to the reads, yields one record per CDR3 protein. In the table there are some 500,000 distinct CDR3 sequences, 40% of which are singletons. This clonotype was counted only a few times. Its cognate antigen is unknown. The receptor was derived from a human donor in good health (CMV status not recorded). Some clones in this sample may be carry-over from other donors' samples. V gene TRBV2 combines with J gene TRBJ2-7; maybe TRBD1 (6 bases). Specimen: cultured PBMCs, collected from culture after CMV antigen stimulation. CDR3 in amino acids: CASSEQGSSYEQYF. In DNA, the CDR3 is TGTGCCAGCAGTGAGCAGGGGAGCTCCTACGAGCAGTACTTC.